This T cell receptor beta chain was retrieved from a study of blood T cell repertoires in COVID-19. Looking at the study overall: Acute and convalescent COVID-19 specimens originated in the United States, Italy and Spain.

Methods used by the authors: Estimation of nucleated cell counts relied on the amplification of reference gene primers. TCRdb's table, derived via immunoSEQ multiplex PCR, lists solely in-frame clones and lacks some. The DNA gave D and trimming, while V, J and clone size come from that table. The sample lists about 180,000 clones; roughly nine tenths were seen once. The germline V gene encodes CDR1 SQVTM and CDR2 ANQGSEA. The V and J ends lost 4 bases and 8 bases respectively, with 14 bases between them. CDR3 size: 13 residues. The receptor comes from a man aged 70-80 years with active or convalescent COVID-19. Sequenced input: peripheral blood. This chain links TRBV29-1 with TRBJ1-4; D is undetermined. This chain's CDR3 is CSVGWRGSEKLFF. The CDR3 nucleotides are TGCAGCGTTGGCTGGCGGGGAAGCGAAAAACTGTTTTTT.